The TCR beta chain described here comes from a study of T cells in Graves' hyperthyroidism and ophthalmopathy. Study-wide results and limits: Blood shared most expanded thyroid clonotypes above 0.001.

Not enrolled were patients with uncontrolled infection, other autoimmune disease, pregnancy or lactation. Thyroid ultrasound, orbital computed tomography, clinical symptoms, and serum thyroxine and TRAb underpinned diagnoses. As to this clonotype: The antigen remains undetermined.

What was amplified from RNA transcripts were TCR beta CDR3 regions. A first-round RT-PCR of the TCR CDR3 used the HTBI primer set. TCRdb processed the multiplex PCR reads anew with MiXCR; each CDR3 protein has one entry. The sample lists around 600,000 distinct CDR3 sequences, over 40% occurring once. The junction had 11 bases not matched to a gene; V was cut back by 6 bases and J by 0 bases. The length of the CDR3 is 17 residues. CDR1 is LNHDA and CDR2 is SQIVND in the germline V gene (reference sequence). Sequencing was done on a sample of peripheral blood or thyroid tissue (not recorded which). The source is an adult man with Graves' disease, either hyperthyroidism or ophthalmopathy (not recorded which). The chain uses TRBV19 and TRBJ1-2; TRBD1 aligns across 9 bases. The CDR3 is CASSDRGEIPANYGYTF. The CDR3 DNA follows: TGTGCCAGTAGCGACAGGGGGGAAATACCGGCTAACTATGGCTACACCTTC.